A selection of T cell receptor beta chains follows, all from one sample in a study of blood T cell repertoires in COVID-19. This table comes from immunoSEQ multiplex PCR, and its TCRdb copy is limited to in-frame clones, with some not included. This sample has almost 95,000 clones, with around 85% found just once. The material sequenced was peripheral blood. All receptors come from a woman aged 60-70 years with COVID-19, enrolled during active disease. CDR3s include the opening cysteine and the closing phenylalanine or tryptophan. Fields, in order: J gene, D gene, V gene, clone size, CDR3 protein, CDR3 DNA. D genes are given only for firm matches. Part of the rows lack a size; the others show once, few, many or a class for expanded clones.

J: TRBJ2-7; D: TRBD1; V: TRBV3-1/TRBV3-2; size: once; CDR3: CASSIGQGRGEQYF; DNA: TGTGCCAGCAGCATAGGACAGGGACGGGGAGAGCAGTACTTC
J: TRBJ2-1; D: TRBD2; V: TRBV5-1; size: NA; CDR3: CASRIAGAHNEQFF; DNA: TGCGCCAGCAGAATAGCGGGGGCCCACAATGAGCAGTTCTTC
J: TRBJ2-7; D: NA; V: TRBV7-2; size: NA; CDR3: CASSLGASDYEQYF; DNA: TGTGCCAGCAGCTTAGGTGCCAGCGACTACGAGCAGTACTTC
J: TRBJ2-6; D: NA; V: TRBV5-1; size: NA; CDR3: CASSLGGAGANVLTF; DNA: TGCGCCAGCAGCTTGGGTGGAGCTGGGGCCAACGTCCTGACTTTC
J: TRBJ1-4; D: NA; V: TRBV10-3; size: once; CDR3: CAISESTGSSEKLFF; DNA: TGTGCCATCAGTGAGAGCACGGGTAGCAGTGAAAAACTGTTTTTT
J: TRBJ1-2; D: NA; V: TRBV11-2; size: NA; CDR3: CASSLEQGVWYGYTF; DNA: TGTGCCAGCAGCTTAGAACAGGGAGTATGGTATGGCTACACCTTC
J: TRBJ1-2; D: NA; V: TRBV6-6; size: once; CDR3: CASRGTPNYGYTF; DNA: TGTGCCAGCCGCGGCACCCCTAACTATGGCTACACCTTC
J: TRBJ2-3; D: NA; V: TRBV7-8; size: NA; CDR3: CASSRVFNTDTQYF; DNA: TGTGCCAGCAGCCGAGTTTTTAACACAGATACGCAGTATTTT
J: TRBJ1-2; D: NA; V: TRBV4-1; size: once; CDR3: CASSPTENYGYTF; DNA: TGCGCCAGCAGCCCTACCGAGAACTATGGCTACACCTTC
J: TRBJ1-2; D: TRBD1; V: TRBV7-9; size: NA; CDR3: CASSPRTGSYGYTF; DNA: TGTGCCAGCAGCCCCAGGACAGGGTCGTATGGCTACACCTTC
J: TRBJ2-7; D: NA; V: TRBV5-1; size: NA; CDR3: CASSLVTGLFYEQYF; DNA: TGCGCCAGCAGCTTGGTTACAGGGCTTTTTTACGAGCAGTACTTC
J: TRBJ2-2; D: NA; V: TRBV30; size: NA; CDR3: CAWSVGGSVTGELFF; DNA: TGTGCCTGGAGTGTTGGGGGCTCCGTCACCGGGGAGCTGTTTTTT
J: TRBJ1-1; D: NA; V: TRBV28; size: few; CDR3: CASSLQWNTEAFF; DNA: TGTGCCAGCAGTCTTCAGTGGAACACTGAAGCTTTCTTT
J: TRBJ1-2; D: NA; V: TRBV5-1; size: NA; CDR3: CASSLVNSRANYGYTF; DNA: TGCGCCAGCAGCTTGGTTAACAGCCGAGCTAACTATGGCTACACCTTC
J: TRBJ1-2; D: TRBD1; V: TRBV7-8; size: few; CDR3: CASSVTGVGDYGYTF; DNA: TGTGCCAGCAGCGTGACAGGGGTCGGAGACTATGGCTACACCTTC
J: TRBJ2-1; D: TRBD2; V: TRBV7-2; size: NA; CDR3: CASSLAFVAGGLNEQFF; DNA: TGTGCCAGCAGCTTAGCATTCGTAGCGGGGGGGCTGAATGAGCAGTTCTTC
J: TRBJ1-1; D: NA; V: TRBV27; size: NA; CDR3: CASSLYTGGNTEAFF; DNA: TGTGCCAGCAGTTTATACACGGGGGGGAACACTGAAGCTTTCTTT
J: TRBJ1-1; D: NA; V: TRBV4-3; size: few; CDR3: CASSRSGIGTEAFF; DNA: TGCGCCAGCAGCCGATCAGGGATCGGCACTGAAGCTTTCTTT
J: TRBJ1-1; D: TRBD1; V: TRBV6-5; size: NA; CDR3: CASRGQGVETEAFF; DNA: TGTGCCAGCAGAGGACAGGGGGTAGAGACTGAAGCTTTCTTT
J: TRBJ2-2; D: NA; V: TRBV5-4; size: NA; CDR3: CASSLRLADNTGELFF; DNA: TGTGCCAGCAGCTTGAGGCTAGCTGACAACACCGGGGAGCTGTTTTTT
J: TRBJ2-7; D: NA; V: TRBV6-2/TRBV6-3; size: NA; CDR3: CASSYSLEGQSYEQYF; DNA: TGTGCCAGCAGTTACTCTTTGGAGGGTCAGTCCTACGAGCAGTACTTC
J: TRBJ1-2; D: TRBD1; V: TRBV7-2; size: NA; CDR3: CASSPNMGLTGIYGYTF; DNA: TGTGCCAGCAGCCCTAATATGGGGCTGACAGGGATCTATGGCTACACCTTC
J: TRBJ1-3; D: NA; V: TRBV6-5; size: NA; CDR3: CASSPTVSSGNTIYF; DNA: TGTGCCAGCAGCCCCACGGTTAGCTCTGGAAACACCATATATTTT
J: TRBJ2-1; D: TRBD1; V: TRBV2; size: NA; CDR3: CASRDRTMGEQFF; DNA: TGTGCCAGCAGGGACAGGACAATGGGTGAGCAGTTCTTC
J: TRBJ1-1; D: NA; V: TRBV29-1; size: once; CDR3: CSVEQGAPEAFF; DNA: TGCAGCGTTGAACAGGGCGCCCCTGAAGCTTTCTTT